What follows is one T cell receptor beta chain and its context. This record belongs to a study of cytomegalovirus exposure and HLA in healthy donors. Some clones are missing from TCRdb's copy, which holds only in-frame ones; the method was immunoSEQ multiplex PCR. The sample has about 110,000 clones, approximately 86% seen once. Germline V gene sequence: CDR1 LNHNV, CDR2 YYDKDF (reference sequence). The CDR3 has 15 residues. V was cut by 4 bases and J by 5 bases, with 17 bases left in between. The TCR originated in a woman aged 18-30 years in good health and CMV-seropositive. This chain uses TRBV15 with TRBJ1-1; D perhaps matches TRBD1 (5 bases). Sequencing was performed on PBMCs. In nucleotides, the CDR3 is TGTGCCACCAGCAACCCGGGGGGGTTGGGAACTGAAGCTTTCTTT. Translated, it gives CATSNPGGLGTEAFF.